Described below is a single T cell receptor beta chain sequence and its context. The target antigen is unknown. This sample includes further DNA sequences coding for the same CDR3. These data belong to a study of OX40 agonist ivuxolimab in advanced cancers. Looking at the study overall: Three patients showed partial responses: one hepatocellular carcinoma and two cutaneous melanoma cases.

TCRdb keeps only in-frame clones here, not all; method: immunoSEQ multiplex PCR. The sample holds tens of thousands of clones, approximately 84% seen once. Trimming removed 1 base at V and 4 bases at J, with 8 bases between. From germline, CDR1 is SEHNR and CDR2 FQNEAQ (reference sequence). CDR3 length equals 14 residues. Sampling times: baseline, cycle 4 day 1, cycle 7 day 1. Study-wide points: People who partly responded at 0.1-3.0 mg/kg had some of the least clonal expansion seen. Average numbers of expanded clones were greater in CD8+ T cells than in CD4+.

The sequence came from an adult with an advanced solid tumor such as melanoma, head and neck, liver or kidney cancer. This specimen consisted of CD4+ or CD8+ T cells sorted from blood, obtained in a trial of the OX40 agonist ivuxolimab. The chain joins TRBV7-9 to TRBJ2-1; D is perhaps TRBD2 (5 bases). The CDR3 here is CASSLGLAYNEQFF. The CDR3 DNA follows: TGTGCCAGCAGCTTAGGGTTAGCGTACAATGAGCAGTTCTTC.